Listed below are T cell receptor beta chains from one sample, sequenced in a study of control samples from healthy donors and cancer patients. Profiled with immunoSEQ multiplex PCR; TCRdb holds only in-frame clones, not every one. The data contain approximately 180,000 clones, more than 85% of them singletons. The sequenced material came from blood. These receptor sequences come from a woman aged 40 to 55 in good health. CDR3s include the opening cysteine and the closing phenylalanine or tryptophan. The D gene is left open where the match is weak. The size field is filled for only some rows; it gives once, few, many or a size class.

clone_size j_call d_call v_call cdr3_nt cdr3_aa
NA TRBJ1-1 NA TRBV11-3 TGTGCCAGCAGCCGGACCTTGAGCACTGAAGCTTTCTTT CASSRTLSTEAFF
NA TRBJ2-5 NA TRBV5-1 TGCGCCAGCAGCGAATTTGGGTCAGAGACCCAGTACTTC CASSEFGSETQYF
NA TRBJ1-5 NA TRBV19 TGTGCCACAAGGGGAAGGGATCAGCCCCAGCATTTT CATRGRDQPQHF
once TRBJ1-2 TRBD1 TRBV27 TGTGCCAGCAGTTTATCGCCGATGGGACAGGGGAATGGCTACACCTTC CASSLSPMGQGNGYTF
once TRBJ2-7 TRBD2 TRBV4-1 TGCGCCAGCAGCCGACTAGCGGGGGGGCCCTACGAGCAGTACTTC CASSRLAGGPYEQYF
NA TRBJ1-5 NA TRBV5-8 TGTGCCAGCAGCTTGGTTTTGGGGGGCCGACAGCCCCAGCATTTT CASSLVLGGRQPQHF
NA TRBJ1-1 NA TRBV10-3 TGTGCCATCAGTGAGTCTGAGCTCGAAACTTTCTTT CAISESELETFF
NA TRBJ2-7 NA TRBV9 TGTGCCAGCAGCGTCGGAAACTCCTACGAGCAGTACTTC CASSVGNSYEQYF
few TRBJ1-1 TRBD1 TRBV5-1 TGCGCCAGCAGCTCGACAGGGCAGAACACTGAAGCTTTCTTT CASSSTGQNTEAFF
once TRBJ2-1 TRBD1 TRBV24-1 TGTGCCACCAGTGATTTTAGGACAGGTTGGTTCTTC CATSDFRTGWFF
NA TRBJ2-3 NA TRBV5-6 TGTGCCAGCACCGAAATAACCACAGATACGCAGTATTTT CASTEITTDTQYF
NA TRBJ1-4 NA TRBV7-2 TGTGCCAGCAGCTTAGCAGGGGCGGGTGAAAAACTGTTTTTT CASSLAGAGEKLFF
NA TRBJ1-1 NA TRBV5-4 TGTGCCAGCAGCTTTGTTTCGAACCCTGAAGCTTTCTTT CASSFVSNPEAFF
NA TRBJ1-2 NA TRBV27 TGTGCCAGCAGTCCCCGCAGGGGTGATGGAAGCTATGGCTACACCTTC CASSPRRGDGSYGYTF
NA TRBJ2-7 NA TRBV27 TGTGCCAGCCGACAAGCGAATCCCTACGAGCAGTACTTC CASRQANPYEQYF
once TRBJ1-2 NA TRBV1 TGCACCAGCAGCCATGTTCAACAGGTGCGAGGGAACTATGGCTACACCTTC CTSSHVQQVRGNYGYTF
NA TRBJ1-4 NA TRBV12-3/TRBV12-4 TGTGCCAGCAGTTTATCCGAAGAAGAAAAACTGTTTTTT CASSLSEEEKLFF
NA TRBJ1-2 NA TRBV4-1 TGCGCCAGCAGCCAAGAGGGGACGGGATATGGCTACACCTTC CASSQEGTGYGYTF
NA TRBJ1-2 NA TRBV7-9 TGTGCCAGCGGGGGGAGGGCTGGCTACACCTTC CASGGRAGYTF
NA TRBJ1-4 NA TRBV28 TGTGCCAGCAGCGTGGCAACGTGGGAAAAACTGTTTTTT CASSVATWEKLFF
NA TRBJ1-1 NA TRBV19 TGTGCCAGTAGTTCGGGACGGCTGAACACTGAAGCTTTCTTT CASSSGRLNTEAFF
NA TRBJ1-4 NA TRBV5-1 TGCGCCAGCAGCCCGGGGGGGGGCGCAGCAACTAATGAAAAACTGTTTTTT CASSPGGGAATNEKLFF
NA TRBJ1-2 NA TRBV27 TGTGCCAGCAAAACCGAAAGGGGTGGCTACACCTTC CASKTERGGYTF
NA TRBJ2-5 TRBD2 TRBV25-1 TGTGCCAGCAGTGGAACTAGCGGGGGGGCCACAGAGACCCAGTACTTC CASSGTSGGATETQYF
NA TRBJ2-2 NA TRBV6-6 TGTGCCAGCAGCCCGACACCTAACACCGGGGAGCTGTTTTTT CASSPTPNTGELFF
once TRBJ2-1 NA TRBV27 TGTGCCAGCAGCCCTGGAGGGGGTCGTGCGTTCTTC CASSPGGGRAFF
NA TRBJ2-7 NA TRBV4-2 TGTGCCAGCAGCCCGATTAAAGGCGCCGGCGAGCAGTACTTC CASSPIKGAGEQYF
NA TRBJ1-5 NA TRBV28 TGTGCCAGCAGCCCAGGGCAGCCCCAGCATTTT CASSPGQPQHF
NA TRBJ2-6 NA TRBV7-9 TGTGCCAGCAGCTTACTGAGGGGCTCTGGGGCCAACGTCCTGACTTTC CASSLLRGSGANVLTF
NA TRBJ2-3 NA TRBV5-4 TGTGCCAGCAGCTTGGGATCGGGGCGAGATACGCAGTATTTT CASSLGSGRDTQYF
NA TRBJ1-1 NA TRBV18 TGTGCCAGCTCACCAAGAGGGCCAAACACTGAAGCTTTCTTT CASSPRGPNTEAFF
NA TRBJ2-2 TRBD2 TRBV5-1 TGCGCCAGCAGCTTGGGACTAGCGGCGTTTCCCGGGGAGCTGTTTTTT CASSLGLAAFPGELFF
NA TRBJ2-5 NA TRBV5-5 TGTGCCAGCCGCCAGGCGGCCCAAGAGACCCAGTACTTC CASRQAAQETQYF
NA TRBJ1-6 TRBD1 TRBV6-5 TGTGCCAGCACTCCCGGACAGGGGTATTCACCCCTCCACTTT CASTPGQGYSPLHF
NA TRBJ2-2 NA TRBV27 TGTGCCAGCAGCGTTTACAGTCCGAACACCGGGGAGCTGTTTTTT CASSVYSPNTGELFF
once TRBJ1-3 TRBD1 TRBV5-1 TGCGCCAGCAGCTTGAAGCCAGGGGGAAGTTCTGGAAACACCATATATTTT CASSLKPGGSSGNTIYF
few TRBJ2-1 TRBD2 TRBV27 TGTGCCAGCAGTTCAAAACTAGCGGGGTCCTTAGATGAGCAGTTCTTC CASSSKLAGSLDEQFF
NA TRBJ2-1 NA TRBV5-1 TGCGCCAGCAATTGGGACGGAACCTACAATGAGCAGTTCTTC CASNWDGTYNEQFF
NA TRBJ2-7 NA TRBV9 TGTGCCAGCAGCCCGGGACATGGATCCTACGAGCAGTACTTC CASSPGHGSYEQYF
NA TRBJ1-5 NA TRBV7-9 TGTGCCAGCAGCTCCGGACAGAGCAATCAGCCCCAGCATTTT CASSSGQSNQPQHF
NA TRBJ2-2 NA TRBV5-4 TGTGCCAGCAGCCGGGATTCTAACGGGGAGCTGTTTTTT CASSRDSNGELFF
NA TRBJ1-2 TRBD1 TRBV12-3/TRBV12-4 TGTGCCAGCAGTGGACAGGGAATAGGAGGCTACACCTTC CASSGQGIGGYTF
NA TRBJ2-2 TRBD1 TRBV9 TGTGCCAGCAGCGCCCCGACAGGGCGCACCGGGGAGCTGTTTTTT CASSAPTGRTGELFF
NA TRBJ2-4 NA TRBV19 TGTGCCAGCAACGGTGGACCCCGAGGGGCCAAAAACATTCAGTACTTC CASNGGPRGAKNIQYF
NA TRBJ2-5 TRBD1 TRBV4-1 TGCGCCAGCAGCCAAGATCGGGGGACAGGTCAAGAGACCCAGTACTTC CASSQDRGTGQETQYF
NA TRBJ2-7 NA TRBV6-1 TGTGCCAGCAGTGAGGGTAAGATACACGAGCAGTACTTC CASSEGKIHEQYF
once TRBJ2-7 TRBD2 TRBV13 TGTGCCAGCAGCTTGGGAGGGGTCCACGAGCAGTACTTC CASSLGGVHEQYF
NA TRBJ1-6 NA TRBV7-2 TGTGCCAGCAGCTTAGCGCAGGGGTATAATTCACCCCTCCACTTT CASSLAQGYNSPLHF
once TRBJ2-7 NA TRBV20-1 TGCAGTGTCCCCGGCAGGGGCGAGCAGTACTTC CSVPGRGEQYF
NA TRBJ1-3 NA TRBV19 TGTGCCAGTAGTAAGGTCGGAAACACCATATATTTT CASSKVGNTIYF
once TRBJ2-2 TRBD1 TRBV4-1 TGCGCCAGCAGCCGACCGGGACAGGGGAAGACCGGGGAGCTGTTTTTT CASSRPGQGKTGELFF
NA TRBJ1-1 TRBD1 TRBV2 TGTGCCAGCAGTGAGATACAGGGGGCTGCTTTCTTT CASSEIQGAAFF
NA TRBJ2-2 NA TRBV6-1 TGTGCCAGCAGTGATCAAATGGGGGTAGCCGGGGAGCTGTTTTTT CASSDQMGVAGELFF
NA TRBJ1-2 TRBD1 TRBV7-9 TGTGCCAGCAGCTTTGGTCAGGACAGGGGGCCCTCTAACTATGGCTACACCTTC CASSFGQDRGPSNYGYTF
once TRBJ2-1 NA TRBV6-5 TGTGCCAGTTCGGTCGAGTCCGACCTGTACGATGAGCAGTTCTTC CASSVESDLYDEQFF
NA TRBJ1-3 NA TRBV7-9 TGTGCCAGCAGCCCGACAGGAACCTCTGGAAACACCATATATTTT CASSPTGTSGNTIYF
NA TRBJ2-1 NA TRBV5-1 TGCGCCAGCAGCTTGGAGAATTTTTCCTACAATGAGCAGTTCTTC CASSLENFSYNEQFF
NA TRBJ1-1 NA TRBV29-1 TGCAGCGTATCCCCTGTGGGGGGCACTGAAGCTTTCTTT CSVSPVGGTEAFF
NA TRBJ1-2 NA TRBV4-1 TGCGCCAGCAGCCAACAGGGATACTACTATGGCTACACCTTC CASSQQGYYYGYTF
NA TRBJ1-1 NA TRBV18 TGTGCCAGCTCACCACCAGGGGACACTGAAGCTTTCTTT CASSPPGDTEAFF